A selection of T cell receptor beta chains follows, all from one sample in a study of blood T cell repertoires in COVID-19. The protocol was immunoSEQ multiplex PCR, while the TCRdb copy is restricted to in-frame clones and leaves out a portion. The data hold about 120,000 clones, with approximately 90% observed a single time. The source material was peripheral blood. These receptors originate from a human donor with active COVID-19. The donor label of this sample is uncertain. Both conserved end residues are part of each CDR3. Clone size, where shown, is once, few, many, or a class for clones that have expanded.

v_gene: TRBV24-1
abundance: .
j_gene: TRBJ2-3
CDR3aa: CATSDPRRPTSTDTQYF

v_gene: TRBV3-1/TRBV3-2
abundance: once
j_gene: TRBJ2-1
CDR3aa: CASSPKLAGASYNEQFF

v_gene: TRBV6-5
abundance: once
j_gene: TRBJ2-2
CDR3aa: CASRSGTVNTGELFF

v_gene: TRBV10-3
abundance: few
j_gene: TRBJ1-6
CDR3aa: CAISESAARTGHSPLHF

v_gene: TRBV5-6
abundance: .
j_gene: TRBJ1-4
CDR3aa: CASSSNRGSYNEKLFF

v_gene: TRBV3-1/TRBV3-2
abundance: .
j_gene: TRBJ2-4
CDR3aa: CASSQVAGTIQYF

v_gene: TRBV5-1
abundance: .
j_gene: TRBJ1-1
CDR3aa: CASSYYRKTGGTTEAFF

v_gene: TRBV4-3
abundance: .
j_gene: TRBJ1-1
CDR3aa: CASSHRQGAYTEAFF

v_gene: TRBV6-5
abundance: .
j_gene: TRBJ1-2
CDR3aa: CASSQIPGQGYGYTF

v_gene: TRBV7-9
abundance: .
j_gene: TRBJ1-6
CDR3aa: CASSSNWGGRGPLHF

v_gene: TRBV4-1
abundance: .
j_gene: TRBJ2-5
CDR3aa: CASSLQGTETQYF

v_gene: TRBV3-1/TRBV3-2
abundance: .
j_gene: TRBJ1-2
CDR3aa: CASSRQGDYGYTF

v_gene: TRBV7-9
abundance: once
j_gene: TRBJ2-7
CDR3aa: CAGGPTGSYEQYF

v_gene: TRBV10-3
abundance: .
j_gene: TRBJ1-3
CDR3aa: CAMFRDNGNTIYF

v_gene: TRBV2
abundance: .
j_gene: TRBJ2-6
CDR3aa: CASSKFGNVLTF

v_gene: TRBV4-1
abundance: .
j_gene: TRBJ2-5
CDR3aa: CASSQEPGTEEYF

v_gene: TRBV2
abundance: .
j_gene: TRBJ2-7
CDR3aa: CASRQIAGGPGEQYF

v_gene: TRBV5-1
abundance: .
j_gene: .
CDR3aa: CASGGQGPYNEQFF

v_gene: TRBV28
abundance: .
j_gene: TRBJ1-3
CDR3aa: CASSLPPGQGNTIYF

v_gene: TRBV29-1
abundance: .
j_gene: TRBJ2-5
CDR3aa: CSVPGALQETQYF

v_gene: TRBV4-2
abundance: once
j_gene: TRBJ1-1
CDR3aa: CASSQDRGSAAYTEAFF

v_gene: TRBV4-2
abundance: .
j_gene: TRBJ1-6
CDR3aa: CASSQAGTGYNSPLHF

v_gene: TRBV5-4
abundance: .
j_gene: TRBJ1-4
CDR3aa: CASSLVPVATNEKLFF

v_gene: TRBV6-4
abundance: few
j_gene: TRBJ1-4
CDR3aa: CASKLGQVGEKLFF

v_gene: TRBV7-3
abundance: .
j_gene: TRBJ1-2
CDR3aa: CASTQSGIYGYTF

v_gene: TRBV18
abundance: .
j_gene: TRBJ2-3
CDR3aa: CASSLSTGGRDTQYF

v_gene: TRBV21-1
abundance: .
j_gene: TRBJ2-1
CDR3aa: CASSKKRGGLAGPSSYNEQFF